This TCR beta chain was observed in a study of cytomegalovirus exposure and HLA in healthy donors. Study observations and caveats: Within an earlier analysis, most TCR beta V segments proved productive either about 87% or about 30% of the time. In a later analysis, compared with equally common non-associated chains, HLA-associated beta chains were more expanded.

Germline-derived CDR1 and CDR2 are SGHRS and YFSETQ. Germline trimming cut 4 bases from V and 2 bases from J; bases unmatched to any gene: 9. The CDR3 is made up of 16 amino acids. PCR primers comprised 60 Vbeta and 13 Jbeta primers. Generated by immunoSEQ multiplex PCR, the TCRdb table keeps only in-frame clones and is missing some. The repertoire consists of around 160,000 clones, with roughly 80% occurring once and the leading ten covering nearly 8.5%. This clone was detected once. Its antigen is still unknown. Other DNA sequences in the sample encode the same CDR3. Material: PBMCs. This sequence joins TRBV5-1 and TRBJ2-3; 8 nucleotides agree with TRBD1. This TCR was sampled from a male donor in good health and CMV-seropositive. CDR3 amino acids: CASSLGGQGPTDTQYF. The CDR3, as DNA: TGCGCCAGCAGCCTCGGAGGACAGGGCCCCACAGATACGCAGTATTTT.